Included here is one T cell receptor (beta chain) sequence, with context. The antigen this receptor binds is unknown. No base-level quality is on record; no much larger clone is a single base apart. A modified ARM-PCR protocol with multiple V-beta primers and a C-beta primer was used to build TCRB libraries from RNA via three nested multiplex PCR rounds. TCRB-specific cDNA was synthesized from around 550 ng total RNA with ProtoScript II Reverse Transcriptase and a C-beta primer. For the TCRB libraries, no unique molecular identifiers were described. In the third PCR, barcodes and adapters were added over around 25 cycles using Deep VentR (exo-) polymerase, and bands of 250-500 bp were then gel purified. An Illumina HiSeq 2500 generating 250 bp paired-end reads was used to sequence the TCRB libraries. Per the original workflow: Reads were cleaned with Trimmomatic, merged with FLASH, assigned V, D and J segments with MiGEC, and analyzed with VDJtools. VDJtools was used to calculate the Shannon-Wiener diversity index, which quantified repertoire diversity. TCRdb reprocessed the public reads (quality trimming at Q25 with fastp, clone calling with MiXCR) and kept in-frame beta chains. Each CDR3 protein appears once, grouped with its most common genes and DNA. For this entry, the V and J calls and clone size follow TCRdb and not the study's own pipeline. This sample lists fewer than 25,000 distinct CDR3 sequences; 60% to 80% were detected once. 18% of the sample belongs to the ten largest clones.

For peripheral blood mononuclear cells, total RNA was isolated with TRIzol reagent and then purified using the RNeasy kit. Every RNA sample had an OD 260/280 ratio above 1.9 and an RNA integrity number above 6.5. Between the V and J ends, shortened by 4 bases and 0 bases respectively, the junction contains 10 bases. From cysteine to phenylalanine, the CDR3 is 15 amino acids long. Only CDR3 DNA remains: 45 bases, in frame from the first base. From a lookup of the germline V gene, CDR1 and CDR2 are KGHDR and SFDVKD. This entry belongs to a study of tumor-infiltrating lymphocytes in glioblastoma multiforme (dated by TCRdb to 2017 to 2019). With respect to the entire study: Whether intratumoral genomic heterogeneity fosters TIL diversity was tested through joint investigation of somatic mutations, TIL diversity and immune response activity.

Overall study outcomes, separate from this receptor: The authors noted that sorting T cells into functional subsets, which was not done in this study, would be a future improvement. Only one glioblastoma patient was included in the TCR and somatic mutation analysis, limiting generalizability. Because T cells carry unequal numbers of TCR transcripts, RNA-based TCR sequencing may distort clone frequencies.

Specimen: peripheral blood. The V gene is TRBV24-1 and the J gene is TRBJ2-3, with a weak D call of TRBD1 (6 bases match). The sequence was obtained from a male donor with glioblastoma. The nucleotide sequence reads TGTGCCACCAGTGACCGGACAGACAGCACAGATACGCAGTATTTT. The resulting protein is CATSDRTDSTDTQYF.